This T cell receptor beta chain was recorded in a study of blood T cell repertoires in COVID-19. Libraries were prepared by immunoSEQ multiplex PCR; TCRdb keeps only in-frame clonotypes and omits some of them. The sample carries under 250,000 clones, 75% to 85% recorded once. Looked up from germline, CDR1 is LNHDA and CDR2 is SQIVND (reference sequence). The CDR3 has 18 residues. V gave up 5 bases and J gave up 3 bases; unmatched junction bases: 13. The origin of this receptor is a human donor in a cohort sampled during active COVID-19. Sequenced sample: peripheral blood. This chain connects TRBV19 to TRBJ2-1; 10 positions agree with TRBD2. For the CDR3, the DNA is TGTGCCAGTAGTCCTGGGGGGGGACTAGCGTTGAGCTACAATGAGCAGTTCTTC. This sequence encodes CASSPGGGLALSYNEQFF.